This T cell receptor beta chain was recorded in a study of T cells after somatic rescue of genetic block. Sequencing was performed with immunoSEQ multiplex PCR; in TCRdb, only in-frame clones are kept and a portion is missing. This table holds tens of thousands of clones, 75% to 90% found once. With 6 bases removed from V and 0 bases from J, the gap between germline ends came to 10 bases. CDR3 length equals 14 residues. Germline V lookup: CDR1 SNHLY, CDR2 FYNNEI. What was sequenced was peripheral blood mononuclear cells (PBMCs). The J gene is TRBJ2-3, the V gene TRBV2, with D perhaps TRBD2 (6 bases). This receptor was obtained from a young woman. The CDR3 is CASSRDFSTDTQYF. CDR3 DNA: TGTGCCAGCAGCCGGGACTTCAGCACAGATACGCAGTATTTT. Full variable domain (remainder filled in from reference TRBV2 and TRBJ2-3): EPEVTQTPSHQVTQMGQEVILRCVPISNHLYFYWYRQILGQKVEFLVSFYNNEISEKSEIFDDQFSVERPDGSNFTLKIRSTKLEDSAMYFCASSRDFSTDTQYFGPGTRLTVL.